A few counts support the clone carrying this T cell receptor beta chain. Antigen unknown. Primers used in a second PCR of about 7 to 12 cycles were a sample-barcoded 5' primer and a J-beta primer mix. The template-switch adaptor was a 5' adaptor with 12 random nucleotides. It tagged each cDNA molecule. Via MiXCR, TCRdb re-called the 5' RACE reads, giving one row per CDR3 protein. This sample has some 560,000 distinct CDR3 sequences, with about 27% found just once. Germline V gene data show CDR1 as MNHEY and CDR2 as SVGAGI. The CDR3 sequence is 18 residues long. The V segment lost 2 bases and the J segment 8 bases; nucleotides outside the gene matches: 15. This sample is drawn from a study of blood T cells in healthy people across ages. Study outcomes and limitations: Strong correlation existed between TCR beta diversity and naive T cell percentage.

Every donor gave 9.5 to 10 milliliters of peripheral blood. The sample was also linked to a second study, of T cells of mothers and their children. Per that paper: Donors comprised three healthy Caucasian mothers plus their six children.

This clonotype was sampled from a boy aged 2-9 years in good health. J is TRBJ2-2 and V is TRBV6-5, with TRBD2 identical over 9 bases. Material: blood. CDR3 coding DNA: TGTGCCAGCAGTTACCGCTTGCAGCGGGGGGCCTTTGGGGGGGAGCTGTTTTTT. Translated, it gives CASSYRLQRGAFGGELFF.